The T cell receptor (beta chain) under discussion was sequenced for a study of metastatic and nonmetastatic thyroid tumors. Notes on the study in general: Significantly greater TCR beta diversity was reportedly found in malignant thyroid tumors than in benign nodules (in blood and tumor).

Patients were all untreated before their thyroid surgery. Under the authors' procedure: Using the CDR3 differences seen across clinicopathological groups, the authors built a distant-metastasis classifier for papillary thyroid cancer, which was meant to discriminate distant-metastatic patients. TCRdb redid the clone calls on the PCR reads using MiXCR. The V and J calls were determined by TCRdb, not by the authors. The profile shows around 5,400 clones, about 35% of them singletons. V lost 8 bases to trimming and J lost 0 bases, with 14 bases between them. Germline V gene data show CDR1 as MNHNS and CDR2 as SASEGT. CDR3 size: 14 residues. This clone has just a few counts. No antigen is known for it.

V usage is TRBV6-1 and J usage is TRBJ2-7; D not resolved. This receptor was obtained from a female donor with papillary thyroid cancer or a benign thyroid nodule (not recorded which). Some clones in this sample may be carry-over from other donors' samples. The material sequenced was adjacent normal tissue. CDR3 loop: CASAKELYSYEQYF. CDR3 DNA sequence: TGTGCCAGCGCGAAAGAACTTTACTCCTACGAGCAGTACTTC.